This TCR beta chain originates from a study of blood T cells in healthy people across ages. Study-wide findings and caveats: The recorded TCR beta diversity per million T cells decreased in a roughly linear manner with age.

Through a sample-barcoded 5' primer and a J-beta primer mix, a second PCR was run for roughly 6 to 11 cycles. In TCRdb, the 5' RACE reads were re-called with MiXCR into one record per CDR3 protein. The sample has fewer than 1,000,000 distinct CDR3 sequences, around 43% seen once; the top ten hold about a fifth. Per the germline V gene, CDR1 is KGHSH and CDR2 is LQKENI. Trimming shortened V by 8 bases and J by 3 bases, and 8 bases separated the two germline ends. This CDR3 has 11 residues. Comments on this clonotype: Its antigen is still unknown.

This TCR was sampled from a man in his sixties in good health. This chain joins TRBV18 and TRBJ2-7; D possibly corresponds to TRBD1 (6 bases). Sequencing used blood. CDR3: CASPGVYEQYF. Here the CDR3 DNA reads TGTGCCAGCCCAGGGGTCTACGAGCAGTACTTC.